The entry below describes one TCR beta chain. Its specificity is unknown. The protocol was immunoSEQ multiplex PCR, while the TCRdb copy is restricted to in-frame clones and leaves out a portion. The sample holds about 240,000 clones; approximately 83% are singletons and the top ten take 0.95% to 1.5%. Germline CDR1 reads KGHSY; CDR2 reads FQNENV. The CDR3 is 20 amino acids. Trimming left V 3 bases short and J 0 bases short, with 24 bases between. The sample is drawn from a study of cytomegalovirus exposure and HLA in healthy donors. Findings and limits, study-wide: High specificity and sensitivity for cytomegalovirus status were reported for the classifier.

The clonotype originates from a woman aged 25 to 39 in good health and CMV-seropositive. Sequences were obtained from PBMCs. The rearrangement joins TRBV16 to TRBJ1-3; a weak D match, TRBD1 (6 bases). The CDR3 region has the DNA TGTGCCAGCAGCCAGGACAGAGGAGGCTCCAGCGGACGCTCTGGAAACACCATATATTTT. Its protein product is CASSQDRGGSSGRSGNTIYF.